The clone carrying this T cell receptor (beta chain) was recorded at least ten times. As yet, its antigen is unknown. Ahead of thyroid surgery, no patient had received treatment of any kind. In the original processing: Using the CDR3 differences seen across clinicopathological groups, the authors built a distant-metastasis classifier for papillary thyroid cancer, which was meant to discriminate distant-metastatic patients. Through MiXCR, TCRdb re-clonotyped the PCR reads. The V and J calls were determined by TCRdb, not by the authors. The sample has several thousand clones, about 40% seen once; the top ten hold 20% to 25%. The data stem from a study of metastatic and nonmetastatic thyroid tumors. Whole-study context: The comparison covered peripheral blood and tumor or nodule tissue in malignant and benign thyroid patients. Study findings and constraints: Patients with malignant thyroid tumors reportedly had significantly higher TCR beta diversity than those with benign nodules, in blood and tumor.

Losses at the gene ends were 7 bases for V and 11 bases for J; bases not matched to a gene: 6. The V gene's germline CDR1 is MNHNS and CDR2 SASEGT. This CDR3 is 13 amino acids long. This chain uses TRBV6-1 with TRBJ2-4; TRBD2 agrees at 12 bases. The sample taken for sequencing was tumor tissue. This clonotype was obtained from a female donor with papillary thyroid cancer or a benign thyroid nodule (not recorded which). Some clones in this sample may be carry-over from other donors' samples. CDR3 protein: CASTLAGGRVQYF. The CDR3 DNA reads TGTGCCAGCACCCTAGCGGGGGGGCGGGTTCAGTACTTC.